What follows are 3 T cell receptor beta chains derived from one specimen sequenced in a study of cytomegalovirus exposure and HLA in healthy donors. With 60 Vbeta and 13 Jbeta primers, the PCR was carried out. Produced via immunoSEQ multiplex PCR; TCRdb's table is partial and in-frame only. The sample lists 99,000 or so clones; 69% were seen once. Sequenced sample: PBMCs. The origin of the receptors is a man between 25 and 39 years old in good health and CMV-seronegative.

In its sample, this clone was seen once. The V call is TRBV29-1, the J call TRBJ2-3, with 11 bases aligning to TRBD2. Losses at the gene ends were 7 bases for V and 0 bases for J; bases not matched to a gene: 9. Germline-derived CDR1 and CDR2 are SQVTM and ANQGSEA. The CDR3 length is 16 residues. CDR3 sequence reads: CSGSLSGRASTDTQYF. The CDR3 bases are TGCAGCGGATCCCTTAGCGGGAGGGCTAGCACAGATACGCAGTATTTT.

In its sample, this clone was seen once. V gene TRBV5-1 combines with J gene TRBJ2-5; 10 bases map to TRBD1. The length of the CDR3 is 15 residues. Germline values: CDR1 SGHRS, CDR2 YFSETQ. With 2 bases clipped from V and 4 bases from J, the junction kept 5 bases outside the gene matches. The CDR3 region is CASSFGQGGGETQYF. The DNA for the CDR3 is TGCGCCAGCAGCTTCGGACAGGGGGGCGGAGAGACCCAGTACTTC.

The chain joins TRBV25-1 to TRBJ2-3; D is possibly TRBD2 (6 bases). V was clipped by 2 bases and J by 0 bases, with 18 bases between them. The CDR3 has 18 amino acids. Germline lookup yields CDR1 MGHDK and CDR2 SYGVNS. The CDR3, as DNA: TGTGCCAGCAGTGAACCACTCCTCGGGAGTCCTAGCACAGATACGCAGTATTTT. Its protein is CASSEPLLGSPSTDTQYF.